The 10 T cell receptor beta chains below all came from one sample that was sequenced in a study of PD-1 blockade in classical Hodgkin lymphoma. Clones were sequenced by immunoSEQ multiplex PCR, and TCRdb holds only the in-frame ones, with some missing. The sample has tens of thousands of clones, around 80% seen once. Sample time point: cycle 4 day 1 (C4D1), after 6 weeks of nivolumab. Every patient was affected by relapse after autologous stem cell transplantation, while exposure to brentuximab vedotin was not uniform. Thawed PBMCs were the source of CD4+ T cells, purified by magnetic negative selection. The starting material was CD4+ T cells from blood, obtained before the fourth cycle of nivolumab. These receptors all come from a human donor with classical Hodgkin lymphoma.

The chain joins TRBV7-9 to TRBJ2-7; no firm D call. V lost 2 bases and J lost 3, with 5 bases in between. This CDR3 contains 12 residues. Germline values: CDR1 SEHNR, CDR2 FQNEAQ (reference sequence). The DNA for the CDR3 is TGTGCCAGCAGCTTATCAGTCTACGAGCAGTACTTC. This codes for CASSLSVYEQYF.

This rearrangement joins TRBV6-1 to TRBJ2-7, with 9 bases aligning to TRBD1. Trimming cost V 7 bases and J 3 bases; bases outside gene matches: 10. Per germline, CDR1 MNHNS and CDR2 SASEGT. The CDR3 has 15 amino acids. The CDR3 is CASTKRQGESYEQYF. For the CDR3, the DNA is TGTGCCAGCACTAAGAGACAGGGGGAGAGCTACGAGCAGTACTTC.

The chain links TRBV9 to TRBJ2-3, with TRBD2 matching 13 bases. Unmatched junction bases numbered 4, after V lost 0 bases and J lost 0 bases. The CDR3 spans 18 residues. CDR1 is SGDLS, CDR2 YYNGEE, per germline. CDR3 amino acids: CASSVGLAGGGSTDTQYF. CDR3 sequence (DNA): TGTGCCAGCAGCGTAGGACTAGCGGGGGGAGGGAGCACAGATACGCAGTATTTT.

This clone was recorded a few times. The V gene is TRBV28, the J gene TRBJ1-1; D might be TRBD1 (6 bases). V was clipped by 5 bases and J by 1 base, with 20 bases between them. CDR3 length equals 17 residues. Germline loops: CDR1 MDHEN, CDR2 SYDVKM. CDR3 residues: CASSPYWGATGNTEAFF. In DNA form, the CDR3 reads TGTGCCAGCAGTCCCTATTGGGGGGCTACAGGGAACACTGAAGCTTTCTTT.

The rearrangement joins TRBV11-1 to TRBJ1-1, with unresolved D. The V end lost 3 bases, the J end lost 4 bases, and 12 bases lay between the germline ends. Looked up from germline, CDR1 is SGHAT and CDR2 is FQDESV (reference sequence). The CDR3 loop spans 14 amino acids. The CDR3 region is CASSFDSGRTEAFF. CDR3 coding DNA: TGTGCCAGCAGCTTCGATTCCGGGCGCACTGAAGCTTTCTTT.

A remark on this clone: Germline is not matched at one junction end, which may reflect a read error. CDR3 sequence reads: CARSVGGNNSPLHF. The CDR3 region has the DNA TGTGCCAGGAGTGTGGGGGGGAATAATTCACCCCTCCACTTT. The chain is built from TRBV2 and TRBJ1-6, with a weak D call TRBD1 (5 bases). CDR3 length equals 14 residues. Germline V gives CDR1 SNHLY, CDR2 FYNNEI.

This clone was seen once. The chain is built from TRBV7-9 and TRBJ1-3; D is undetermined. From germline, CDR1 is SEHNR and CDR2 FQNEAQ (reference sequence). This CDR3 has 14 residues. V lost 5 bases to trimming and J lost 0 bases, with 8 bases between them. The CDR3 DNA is TGTGCCAGCAGCCCCCCGAACTCTGGAAACACCATATATTTT. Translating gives CASSPPNSGNTIYF.

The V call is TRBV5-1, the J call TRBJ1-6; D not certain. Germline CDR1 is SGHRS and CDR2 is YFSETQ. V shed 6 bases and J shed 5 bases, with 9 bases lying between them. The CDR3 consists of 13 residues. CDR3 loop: CASKRENNSPLHF. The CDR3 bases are TGCGCCAGCAAGAGGGAAAATAATTCACCCCTCCACTTT. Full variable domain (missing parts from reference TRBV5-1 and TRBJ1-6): KAGVTQTPRYLIKTRGQQVTLSCSPISGHRSVSWYQQTPGQGLQFLFEYFSETQRNKGNFPGRFSGRQFSNSRSEMNVSTLELGDSALYLCASKRENNSPLHFGNGTRLTVT.

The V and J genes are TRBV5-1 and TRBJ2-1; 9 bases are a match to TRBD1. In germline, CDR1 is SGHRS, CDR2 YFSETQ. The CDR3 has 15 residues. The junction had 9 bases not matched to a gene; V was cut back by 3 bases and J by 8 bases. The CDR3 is CASSSRGDRVHEQFF. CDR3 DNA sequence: TGCGCCAGCAGCTCCCGGGGGGACAGGGTGCATGAGCAGTTCTTC.

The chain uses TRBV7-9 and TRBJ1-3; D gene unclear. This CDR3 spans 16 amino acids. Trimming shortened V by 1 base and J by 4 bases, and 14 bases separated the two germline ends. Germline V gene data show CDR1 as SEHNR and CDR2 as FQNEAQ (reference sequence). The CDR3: CASSLDGQNPGNTIYF. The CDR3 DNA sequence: TGTGCCAGCAGCTTAGATGGTCAGAATCCAGGAAACACCATATATTTT.